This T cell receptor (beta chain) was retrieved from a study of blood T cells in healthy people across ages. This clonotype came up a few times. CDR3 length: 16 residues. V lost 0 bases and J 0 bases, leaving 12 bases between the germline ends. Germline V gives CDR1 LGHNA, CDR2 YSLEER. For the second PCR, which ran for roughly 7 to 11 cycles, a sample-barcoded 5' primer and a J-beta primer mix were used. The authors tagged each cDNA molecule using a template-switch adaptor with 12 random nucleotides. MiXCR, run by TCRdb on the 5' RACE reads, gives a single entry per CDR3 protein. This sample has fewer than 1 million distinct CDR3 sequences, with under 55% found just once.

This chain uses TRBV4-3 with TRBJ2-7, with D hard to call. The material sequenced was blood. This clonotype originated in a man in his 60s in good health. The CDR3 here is CASSQDWAASSYEQYF. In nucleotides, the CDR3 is TGCGCCAGCAGCCAAGATTGGGCGGCTAGCTCCTACGAGCAGTACTTC.